This TCR beta chain originates from a study of CD8 T cells in ankylosing spondylitis. Study results and limitations: The authors found the disease-linked clones to be CD8+ and relatively rare in peripheral blood. It was reported that disease-linked clones were significantly enriched in matched ankylosing spondylitis synovial fluid. The study identified a TCR beta motif of several highly homologous variants that appeared characteristic of ankylosing spondylitis blood.

After removal of 4 bases from V and 6 bases from J, the junction contained 6 bases not matched to a gene. Germline V gene lookup returns CDR1 DFQATT and CDR2 SNEGSKA (reference sequence). CDR3 length equals 14 residues. Libraries of TCR beta came from quantitative 5'-RACE with molecular barcodes. Each CDR3 protein gets one entry after TCRdb re-called the 5' RACE reads with MiXCR. The sample lists approximately 550,000 distinct CDR3 sequences; roughly 13% were seen once. As for this clonotype: Its matching antigen is unknown.

The TCR comes from a male donor with ankylosing spondylitis. This sequence joins TRBV20-1 and TRBJ1-5, with 10 bases lining up with TRBD1. The sequenced material came from blood, either unsorted or a sorted T cell fraction (not recorded which). The CDR3 loop is CSATSTGGGQPQHF. In nucleotides, the CDR3 is TGCAGTGCTACCTCGACAGGGGGCGGTCAGCCCCAGCATTTT.